One sample yielded the 20 T cell receptor beta chains listed below, sequenced in a study of blood T cell repertoires in COVID-19 (TCRdb year 2020). The library was prepared using the immunoSEQ multiplex PCR assay. This is the immuneACCESS table as TCRdb keeps it, with only in-frame sequences that have V and J called. A part of the clones is gone; compared with another copy, unresolved V genes explain less than half, and the rest is unexplained. In this sample the table shows some 260,000 clones, over 65% of which occur a single time. The ten most abundant clones make up about 3.5% of the sample. The material sequenced was peripheral blood. All receptors come from a woman aged 80 or over with acute or convalescent COVID-19.

V and J are TRBV18 and TRBJ2-2, with 7 bases aligning to TRBD1. The CDR3 consists of 16 residues. The V segment lost 1 base and the J segment 4 bases; nucleotides outside the gene matches: 6. Germline CDR1 and CDR2: KGHSH and LQKENI. The CDR3 DNA follows: TGTGCCAGCTCACCACAAATGGGACAGAGCACCGGGGAGCTGTTTTTT. This translates into CASSPQMGQSTGELFF.

The V and J genes are TRBV11-3 and TRBJ1-1, with TRBD1 as a possible D gene (6 bases). V lost 4 bases and J lost 4, with 16 bases in between. The CDR3 length is 15 residues. Germline V gives CDR1 SGHNT, CDR2 YENEEA. The chain's CDR3 is CASSYLGGRCTEAFF. In DNA, the CDR3 is TGTGCCAGCAGCTACCTGGGGGGGCGGTGCACTGAAGCTTTCTTT.

The chain combines TRBV6-5 with TRBJ1-3; no firm D call. Between the trimmed V and J ends, which lost 7 bases and 9 bases, there was a span of 16 bases. CDR3 length: 13 residues. In germline, CDR1 is MNHEY, CDR2 SVGAGI. The CDR3 DNA sequence: TGTGCCAGCACTACATCGCCGGGTGGCACCATATATTTT. Amino acid sequence: CASTTSPGGTIYF.

The chain recombines TRBV5-1 with TRBJ2-3; possible D gene TRBD2, 7 bases. The CDR3 runs to 14 residues. With 10 bases removed from V and 0 bases from J, the gap between germline ends came to 15 bases. In germline, CDR1 is SGHRS, CDR2 YFSETQ. The CDR3 DNA follows: TGCGCCTCCCAAAGGGGGGGTAGCACAGATACGCAGTATTTT. Its protein product is CASQRGGSTDTQYF.

The chain has TRBV5-1 and TRBJ1-6, with a weak D call TRBD1 (5 bases). Looked up from germline, CDR1 is SGHRS and CDR2 is YFSETQ. The CDR3 has 14 residues. Trimming shortened V by 0 bases and J by 8 bases, and 9 bases separated the two germline ends. This CDR3 is CASSLAPGYSPLHF. The CDR3, as DNA: TGCGCCAGCAGCTTGGCACCAGGGTATTCACCCCTCCACTTT. Full variable domain (remainder filled in from reference TRBV5-1 and TRBJ1-6): KAGVTQTPRYLIKTRGQQVTLSCSPISGHRSVSWYQQTPGQGLQFLFEYFSETQRNKGNFPGRFSGRQFSNSRSEMNVSTLELGDSALYLCASSLAPGYSPLHFGNGTRLTVT.

The chain employs TRBV5-4 and TRBJ1-4, with 8 nucleotides matching TRBD1. The CDR3 totals 14 residues. V dropped 3 bases and J dropped 7; count of bases not matched to a gene: 5. The V gene's germline CDR1 is SGHNT and CDR2 YYREEE (reference sequence). The CDR3 protein is CASSSTGESEKLFF. CDR3 in DNA: TGTGCCAGCAGCTCGACAGGGGAAAGTGAAAAACTGTTTTTT.

The chain uses TRBV19 and TRBJ1-2; D is undetermined. V lost 8 bases, J lost 6 bases, and 19 bases lay in between. The length of the CDR3 is 14 residues. CDR1 and CDR2 (germline): LNHDA, SQIVND (reference sequence). CDR3 sequence reads: CASEVQSGRNGYTF. The CDR3 coding sequence is TGTGCCAGTGAGGTGCAATCGGGGAGAAATGGCTACACCTTC. The variable domain in full, with the rest retrieved from reference TRBV19 and TRBJ1-2, is DGGITQSPKYLFRKEGQNVTLSCEQNLNHDAMYWYRQDPGQGLRLIYYSQIVNDFQKGDIAEGYSVSREKKESFPLTVTSAQKNPTAFYLCASEVQSGRNGYTFGSGTRLTVV.

This clone was seen a few times. J is TRBJ1-6 and V is TRBV10-3; TRBD1 matches at 7 bases. J lost 9 bases, V lost 10 bases, and 15 bases had no gene match. The CDR3 totals 15 residues. CDR1 is ENHRY and CDR2 is SYGVKD in the germline V gene. CDR3 in DNA: TGTGCCACCATGGGGACAGCCCTTACCTTTTCACCCCTCCACTTT. It codes for CATMGTALTFSPLHF.

The V gene is TRBV29-1, the J gene TRBJ2-7; possibly TRBD2 for D (6 bases). In germline, CDR1 is SQVTM, CDR2 ANQGSEA. The length of the CDR3 is 12 residues. V gave up 3 bases and J gave up 6 bases, with 12 bases separating them. In DNA, the CDR3 is TGCAGCGTTGATCGCGTCGGGGGCGAGCAGTACTTC. This translates into CSVDRVGGEQYF.

This clone was observed a single time. This chain uses TRBV28 with TRBJ1-3, with D possibly matching TRBD1 (6 bases). Trimming removed 4 bases at V and 0 bases at J, with 19 bases between. CDR3 length equals 18 residues. Germline assignment: CDR1 MDHEN and CDR2 SYDVKM. The chain's CDR3 is CASSSAGGPGTSGNTIYF. CDR3 coding DNA: TGTGCCAGCAGTTCTGCCGGGGGGCCGGGTACCTCTGGAAACACCATATATTTT.

In its sample, this clone was seen a few times. The J gene is TRBJ1-1, the V gene TRBV7-8; D possibly corresponds to TRBD1 (5 bases). Germline lookup yields CDR1 SGHVS and CDR2 FQNEAQ. The CDR3 consists of 16 residues. V dropped 2 bases and J dropped 1 base, with 14 bases sitting between them. CDR3 bases: TGTGCCAGCAGCTTAAAGAGGGGACTGAAGAACACTGAAGCTTTCTTT. It specifies CASSLKRGLKNTEAFF.

The chain employs TRBV2 and TRBJ2-6, with 11 bases lining up with TRBD1. Per germline, CDR1 SNHLY and CDR2 FYNNEI. The CDR3 contains 17 residues. J lost 0 bases, V lost 6 bases, and 4 bases had no gene match. For the CDR3, the DNA is TGTGCCAGCAGCACCGGGACAGGGGGCTCTGGGGCCAACGTCCTGACTTTC. It encodes CASSTGTGGSGANVLTF. The full variable domain, completed using reference TRBV2 and TRBJ2-6, is EPEVTQTPSHQVTQMGQEVILRCVPISNHLYFYWYRQILGQKVEFLVSFYNNEISEKSEIFDDQFSVERPDGSNFTLKIRSTKLEDSAMYFCASSTGTGGSGANVLTFGAGSRLTVL.

The chain carries TRBV5-1 and TRBJ2-1; a possible D gene is TRBD1 (6 bases). V lost 4 bases and J lost 6, with 8 bases in between. CDR1 is SGHRS, CDR2 YFSETQ, per germline. The CDR3 is made up of 12 amino acids. Written as DNA, the CDR3 is TGCGCCAGCAGCGAACAGGGCAATGAGCAGTTCTTC. Its translation is CASSEQGNEQFF.

The chain couples TRBV6-1 to TRBJ1-1; possible D gene TRBD1, 6 bases. Per the germline V gene, CDR1 is MNHNS and CDR2 is SASEGT. This CDR3 is 14 amino acids long. V lost 3 bases and J 1 base, leaving 9 bases between the germline ends. CDR3 DNA: TGTGCCAGCAGTGACAGGGGTGGGAACACTGAAGCTTTCTTT. As protein: CASSDRGGNTEAFF.

The rearrangement links TRBV11-2 to TRBJ2-1; 11 nucleotides line up with TRBD2. Unmatched junction bases numbered 6, after V lost 4 bases and J lost 10 bases. Per the germline V gene, CDR1 is SGHAT and CDR2 is FQNNGV. The CDR3 contains 14 residues. The CDR3 sequence is CASSSGLAATEQFF. In DNA, the CDR3 is TGTGCCAGCAGCTCGGGACTAGCGGCGACCGAGCAGTTCTTC.

The chain joins TRBV27 to TRBJ2-1; 9 positions match TRBD1. The ends lost 8 bases at V and 7 bases at J; junction bases unmatched: 15. CDR1 is MNHEY and CDR2 is SMNVEV in the germline V gene (reference sequence). The CDR3 totals 16 residues. The DNA of the CDR3 is TGTGCCAGCGGCCCTTCAGTGCGACAGGGGGTAAATGAGCAGTTCTTC. Encoded protein: CASGPSVRQGVNEQFF.

The chain carries TRBV24-1 and TRBJ2-3; 7 bases are shared with TRBD2. Germline V gene data show CDR1 as KGHDR and CDR2 as SFDVKD. V was pared by 4 bases and J by 3 bases, with 9 bases of the junction left unmatched. CDR3 length equals 16 residues. The CDR3 DNA sequence: TGTGCCACCAGTGAGTCGGGCGGGAGTTTTACAGATACGCAGTATTTT. This sequence encodes CATSESGGSFTDTQYF.

The chain recombines TRBV3-1 (or the pseudogene TRBV3-2) with TRBJ1-5; D not certain. The CDR3 runs to 14 residues. Germline V gene sequence: CDR1 LGHDT, CDR2 YNNKEL (reference sequence). V lost 5 bases, J lost 9 bases, and 17 bases lay in between. This chain's CDR3 is CASSSNPQVWPQHF. The CDR3 DNA sequence: TGTGCCAGCAGCTCAAATCCTCAGGTGTGGCCCCAGCATTTT.

V is TRBV28 and J is TRBJ1-4; 7 nucleotides line up with TRBD1. The CDR3 is 13 residues long. The V and J ends lost 7 bases and 7 bases, in that order; junction bases with no gene match: 6. CDR1 and CDR2 from the germline V gene are MDHEN and SYDVKM. The CDR3 nucleotides are TGTGCCAGCAAGACAGGGACTTTTGAAAAACTGTTTTTT. As protein: CASKTGTFEKLFF.

This chain links TRBV19 with TRBJ1-2, with 12 bases identical to TRBD1. Trimming cost V 4 bases and J 4 bases; bases outside gene matches: 16. The CDR3 runs to 19 residues. Germline lookup yields CDR1 LNHDA and CDR2 SQIVND (reference sequence). In nucleotides, the CDR3 is TGTGCCAGTAGTAGCACCGGGACAGGGGGCTTCGCGAGGCTCTATGGCTACACCTTC. Translation: CASSSTGTGGFARLYGYTF.